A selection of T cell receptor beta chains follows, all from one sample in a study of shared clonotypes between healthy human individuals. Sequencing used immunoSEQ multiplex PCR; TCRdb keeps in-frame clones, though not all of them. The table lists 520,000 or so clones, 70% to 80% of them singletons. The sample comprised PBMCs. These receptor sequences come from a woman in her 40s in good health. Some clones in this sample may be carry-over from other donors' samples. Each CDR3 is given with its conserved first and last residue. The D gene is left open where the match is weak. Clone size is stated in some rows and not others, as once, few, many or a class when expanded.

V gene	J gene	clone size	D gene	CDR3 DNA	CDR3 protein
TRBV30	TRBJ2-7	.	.	TGTGCCTGGATGCGCAAGGGGCGAGGGGACGAGCAGTACTTC	CAWMRKGRGDEQYF
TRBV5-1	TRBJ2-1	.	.	TGCGCCAGCAGCTTGGCTGACGGCTACTACAATGAGCAGTTCTTC	CASSLADGYYNEQFF
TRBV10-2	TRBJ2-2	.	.	TGCGCCAGCAGTGCTGGACCGAACACCGGGGAGCTGTTTTTT	CASSAGPNTGELFF
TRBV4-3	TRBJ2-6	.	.	TGCGCCAGCAGCCAAGATGGCAGTAGCTCTGGGGCCAACGTCCTGACTTTC	CASSQDGSSSGANVLTF
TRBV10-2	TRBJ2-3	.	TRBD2	TGCGCCAGCAGTGGGCGGCGGGCTAGCGGGAGCCATACGCAGTATTTT	CASSGRRASGSHTQYF
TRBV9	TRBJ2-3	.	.	TGTGCCAGCAGCCCACGTGAGGGGAGTGAGGGGGATACGCAGTATTTT	CASSPREGSEGDTQYF
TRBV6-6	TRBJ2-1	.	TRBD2	TGTGCCAGCAACTACGAGCGGGAGACCTACAATGAGCAGTTCTTC	CASNYERETYNEQFF
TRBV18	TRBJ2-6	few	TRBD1	TGTGCCAGCTCACCGTTCGCACAGGGGGCGCCTGGGGCCAACGTCCTGACTTTC	CASSPFAQGAPGANVLTF
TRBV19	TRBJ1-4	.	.	TGTGCCAGTAGTATACAAGGACAGCCGAATGAAAAACTGTTTTTT	CASSIQGQPNEKLFF
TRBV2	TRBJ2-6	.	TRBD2	TGTGCCAGCAGTGGCGGGGGTGCTGGGGCCAACGTCCTGACTTTC	CASSGGGAGANVLTF
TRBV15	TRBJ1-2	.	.	TGTGCCACCAGCGAGGGAGGGCCCTTGGGCTACACCTTC	CATSEGGPLGYTF
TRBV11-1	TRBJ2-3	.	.	TGTGCCAGCAGCAAGGAGGACTGGGCGTATACGCAGTATTTT	CASSKEDWAYTQYF